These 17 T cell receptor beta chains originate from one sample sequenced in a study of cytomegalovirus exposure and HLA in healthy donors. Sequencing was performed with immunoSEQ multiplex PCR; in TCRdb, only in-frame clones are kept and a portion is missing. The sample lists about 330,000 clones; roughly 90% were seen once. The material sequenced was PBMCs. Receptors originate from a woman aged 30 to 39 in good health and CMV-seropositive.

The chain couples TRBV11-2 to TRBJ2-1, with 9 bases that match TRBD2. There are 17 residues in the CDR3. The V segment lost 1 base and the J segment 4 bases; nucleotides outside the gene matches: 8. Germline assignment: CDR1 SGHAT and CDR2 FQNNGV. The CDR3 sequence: CASSLGRLAEGYNEQFF. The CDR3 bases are TGTGCCAGCAGCTTAGGAAGACTAGCGGAGGGGTACAATGAGCAGTTCTTC.

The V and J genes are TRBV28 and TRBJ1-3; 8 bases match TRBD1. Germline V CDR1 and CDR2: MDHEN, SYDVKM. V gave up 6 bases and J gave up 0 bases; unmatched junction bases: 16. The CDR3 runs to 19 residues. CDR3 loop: CASRGRQGYLVRSGNTIYF. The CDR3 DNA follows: TGTGCCAGCAGGGGTAGACAGGGGTATCTTGTTCGCTCTGGAAACACCATATATTTT.

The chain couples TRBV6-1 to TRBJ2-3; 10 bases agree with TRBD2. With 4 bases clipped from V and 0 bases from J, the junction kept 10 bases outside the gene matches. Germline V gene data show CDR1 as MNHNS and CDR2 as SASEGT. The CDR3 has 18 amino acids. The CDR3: CASSAALAGVLSTDTQYF. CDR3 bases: TGTGCCAGCAGTGCGGCTCTAGCGGGGGTTCTTAGCACAGATACGCAGTATTTT.

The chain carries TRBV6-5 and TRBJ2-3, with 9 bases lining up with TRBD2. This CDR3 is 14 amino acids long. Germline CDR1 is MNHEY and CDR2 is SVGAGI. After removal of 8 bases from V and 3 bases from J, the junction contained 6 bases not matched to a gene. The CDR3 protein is CASARREGTDTQYF. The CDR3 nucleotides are TGTGCCAGCGCAAGGCGGGAGGGGACAGATACGCAGTATTTT.

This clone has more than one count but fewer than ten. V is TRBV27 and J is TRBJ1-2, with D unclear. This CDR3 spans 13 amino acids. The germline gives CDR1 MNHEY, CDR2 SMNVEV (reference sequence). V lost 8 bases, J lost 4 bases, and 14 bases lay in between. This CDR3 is CASQDQRSYGYTF. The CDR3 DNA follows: TGTGCCAGCCAGGACCAGCGAAGCTATGGCTACACCTTC.

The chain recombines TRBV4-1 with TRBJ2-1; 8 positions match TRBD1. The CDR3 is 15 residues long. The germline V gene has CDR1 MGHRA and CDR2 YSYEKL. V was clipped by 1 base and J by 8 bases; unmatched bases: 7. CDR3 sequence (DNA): TGCGCCAGCAGCCAAGGGACACAGGGGGTCGATGAGCAGTTCTTC. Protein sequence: CASSQGTQGVDEQFF.

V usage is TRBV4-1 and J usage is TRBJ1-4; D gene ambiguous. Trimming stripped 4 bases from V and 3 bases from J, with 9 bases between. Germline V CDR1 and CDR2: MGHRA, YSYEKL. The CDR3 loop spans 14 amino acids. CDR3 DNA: TGCGCCAGCAGCCCAGGAGCTTCTAATGAAAAACTGTTTTTT. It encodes CASSPGASNEKLFF.

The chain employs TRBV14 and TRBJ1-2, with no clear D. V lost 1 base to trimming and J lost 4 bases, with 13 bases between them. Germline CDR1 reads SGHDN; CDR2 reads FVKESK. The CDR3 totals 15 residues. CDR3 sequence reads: CASSQVDSGVYGYTF. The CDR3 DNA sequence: TGTGCCAGCAGCCAAGTGGATTCGGGAGTCTATGGCTACACCTTC.

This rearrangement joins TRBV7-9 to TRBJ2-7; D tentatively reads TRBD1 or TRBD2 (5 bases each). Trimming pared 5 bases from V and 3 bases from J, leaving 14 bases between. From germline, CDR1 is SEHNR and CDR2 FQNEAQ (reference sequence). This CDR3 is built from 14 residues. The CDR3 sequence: CASSHRDHHYEQYF. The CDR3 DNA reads TGTGCCAGCAGCCACCGGGACCACCACTACGAGCAGTACTTC.

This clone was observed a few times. CDR3 sequence: CASSSRLVSHEQYF. CDR3 nucleotides: TGTGCCAGCAGTTCCCGGCTAGTATCCCACGAGCAGTACTTC. The V gene is TRBV11-2, the J gene TRBJ2-7; the D is unclear. The germline gives CDR1 SGHAT, CDR2 FQNNGV. This CDR3 region has 14 residues. Deletions cut 6 bases from V and 5 bases from J, with 17 bases between. Full variable domain (rest looked up from reference TRBV11-2 and TRBJ2-7): EAGVAQSPRYKIIEKRQSVAFWCNPISGHATLYWYQQILGQGPKLLIQFQNNGVVDDSQLPKDRFSAERLKGVDSTLKIQPAKLEDSAVYLCASSSRLVSHEQYFGPGTRLTVT.

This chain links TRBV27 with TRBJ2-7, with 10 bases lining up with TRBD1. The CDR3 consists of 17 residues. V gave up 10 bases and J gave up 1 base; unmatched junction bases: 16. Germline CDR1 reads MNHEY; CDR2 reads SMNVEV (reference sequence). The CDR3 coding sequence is TGTGCCAACGGAACCGGGACAGGGGAAGAGCCTTCCTACGAGCAGTACTTC. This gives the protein CANGTGTGEEPSYEQYF.

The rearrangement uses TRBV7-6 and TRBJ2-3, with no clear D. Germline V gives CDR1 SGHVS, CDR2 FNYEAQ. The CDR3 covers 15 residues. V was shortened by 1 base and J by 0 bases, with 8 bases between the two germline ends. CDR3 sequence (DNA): TGTGCCAGCAGCTTAGTGACTGCTAGCACAGATACGCAGTATTTT. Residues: CASSLVTASTDTQYF.

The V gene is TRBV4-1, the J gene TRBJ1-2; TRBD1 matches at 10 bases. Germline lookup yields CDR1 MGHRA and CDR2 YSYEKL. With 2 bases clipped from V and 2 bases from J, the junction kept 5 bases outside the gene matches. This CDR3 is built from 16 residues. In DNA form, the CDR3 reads TGCGCCAGCAGCCAACCGACGGGACAGGGGAACTATGGCTACACCTTC. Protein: CASSQPTGQGNYGYTF.

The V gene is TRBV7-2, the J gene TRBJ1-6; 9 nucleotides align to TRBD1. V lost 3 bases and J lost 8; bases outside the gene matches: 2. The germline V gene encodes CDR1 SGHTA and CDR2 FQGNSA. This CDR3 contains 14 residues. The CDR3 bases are TGTGCCAGCAGCTTGGGGACAGGGTATTCACCCCTCCACTTT. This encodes CASSLGTGYSPLHF.

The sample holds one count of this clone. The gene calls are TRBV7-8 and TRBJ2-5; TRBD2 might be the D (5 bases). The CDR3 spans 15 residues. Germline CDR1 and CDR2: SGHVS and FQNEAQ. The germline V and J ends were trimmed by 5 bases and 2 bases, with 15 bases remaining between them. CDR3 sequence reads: CASSPWTGEQETQYF. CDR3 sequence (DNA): TGTGCCAGCAGCCCGTGGACTGGAGAACAAGAGACCCAGTACTTC.

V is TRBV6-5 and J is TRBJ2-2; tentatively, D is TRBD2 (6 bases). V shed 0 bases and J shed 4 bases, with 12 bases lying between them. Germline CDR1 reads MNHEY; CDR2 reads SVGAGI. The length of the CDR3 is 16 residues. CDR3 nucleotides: TGTGCCAGCAGTTACTCTTTGGGAGGAGGCACCGGGGAGCTGTTTTTT. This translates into CASSYSLGGGTGELFF.

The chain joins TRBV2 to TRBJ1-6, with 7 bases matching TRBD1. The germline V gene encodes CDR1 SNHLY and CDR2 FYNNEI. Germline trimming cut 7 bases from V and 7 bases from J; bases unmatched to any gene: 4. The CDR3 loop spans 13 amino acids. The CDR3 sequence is CASMVQGNSPLHF. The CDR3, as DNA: TGTGCCAGCATGGTACAGGGGAATTCACCCCTCCACTTT.